Listed below are T cell receptor beta chains from one sample, sequenced in a study of blood T cell repertoires in COVID-19. Using immunoSEQ multiplex PCR, the repertoire was profiled, and TCRdb retains in-frame clones only, with some absent. The sample yields around 140,000 clones, about 79% seen once. The sample comprised peripheral blood. Every receptor here comes from a woman of 80 years or more with active or convalescent COVID-19. Both conserved end residues are part of each CDR3. Each record gives: clone size, V gene, D gene, CDR3 length, J gene, CDR3 DNA, CDR3 protein. A D gene is named only where the DNA matches it firmly. Rows may omit the clone size; those that give it use once, few, many or a size class.

size: .
V: TRBV5-1
D: TRBD1
length: 16
J: TRBJ2-3
DNA: TGCGCCAGCAGCCGGGGACAGGCAAGAGTCACAGATACGCAGTATTTT
CDR3: CASSRGQARVTDTQYF

size: few
V: TRBV7-8
D: TRBD1
length: 15
J: TRBJ2-1
DNA: TGTGCCAGCAGCTTAGAAGGGACAGGGTTCAATGAGCAGTTCTTC
CDR3: CASSLEGTGFNEQFF

size: .
V: TRBV18
D: TRBD1
length: 16
J: TRBJ2-7
DNA: TGTGCCAGCTCACCTACCCGACAGGGGGCTCTCGACGAGCAGTACTTC
CDR3: CASSPTRQGALDEQYF

size: .
V: TRBV27
D: TRBD2
length: 14
J: TRBJ2-7
DNA: TGTGCCAGCAGTACCCGGACTAGCGGGGGCGAGCAGTACTTC
CDR3: CASSTRTSGGEQYF

size: .
V: TRBV6-5
D: .
length: 15
J: TRBJ1-1
DNA: TGTGCCAGCAGCCAATCCGGGACAAAGAACACTGAAGCTTTCTTT
CDR3: CASSQSGTKNTEAFF

size: .
V: TRBV6-5
D: TRBD1
length: 15
J: TRBJ2-1
DNA: TGTGCCAGCAGACTTGGACAGGGTGGGGGGAGTGAGCAGTTCTTC
CDR3: CASRLGQGGGSEQFF

size: .
V: TRBV6-2/TRBV6-3
D: TRBD1
length: 14
J: TRBJ2-7
DNA: TGTGCCAGCAGTCCGGGACAGAACTCCTACGAGCAGTACTTC
CDR3: CASSPGQNSYEQYF

size: .
V: TRBV10-3
D: TRBD1
length: 15
J: TRBJ2-2
DNA: TGTGCCATACGACCGGGACAGGGGCCGCTCGGGGAGCTGTTTTTT
CDR3: CAIRPGQGPLGELFF

size: .
V: TRBV4-2
D: .
length: 15
J: TRBJ1-2
DNA: TGTGCCAGCAGCCAAGCGGGCCAGGGGCTTCAAGGCTACACCTTC
CDR3: CASSQAGQGLQGYTF

size: .
V: TRBV2
D: .
length: 12
J: TRBJ1-4
DNA: TGTGCCAGCAGTGGATTCCAGGAAAAACTGTTTTTT
CDR3: CASSGFQEKLFF

size: .
V: TRBV9
D: .
length: 14
J: TRBJ2-1
DNA: TGTGCCAGCAGCGTACTCAGGGAAGGGAATGAGCAGTTCTTC
CDR3: CASSVLREGNEQFF

size: .
V: TRBV5-4
D: .
length: 15
J: TRBJ1-6
DNA: TGTGCCAGCAGCTTGGCAGGGGTAAACAATTCACCCCTCCACTTT
CDR3: CASSLAGVNNSPLHF

size: .
V: TRBV19
D: .
length: 14
J: TRBJ1-2
DNA: TGTGCCAGTAGTAATGGGGGCGCTGGCTATGGCTACACCTTC
CDR3: CASSNGGAGYGYTF

size: few
V: TRBV2
D: TRBD1
length: 11
J: TRBJ1-1
DNA: TGTGCCACCACAGGGGGGGCTGAAGCTTTCTTT
CDR3: CATTGGAEAFF

size: .
V: TRBV6-6
D: TRBD1
length: 11
J: TRBJ1-1
DNA: TGTGCCAGCAGGCGACAGGGGGAAGCTTTCTTT
CDR3: CASRRQGEAFF

size: .
V: TRBV7-8
D: .
length: 15
J: TRBJ2-2
DNA: TGTGCCAGCAGCTTAGGACGGGGGTACACCGGGGAGCTGTTTTTT
CDR3: CASSLGRGYTGELFF